This T cell receptor beta chain is from a study of post-analysis software for immune sequencing data. The overall study: Disease trajectories encompassed relapsing-remitting, secondary progressive and progressive-relapsing multiple sclerosis.

Regarding the study as a whole: Controls showed lower frequencies than patients for roughly 5 TRBV segments, and TRBV5-6, TRBV5-1 and TRBV20-1 were among these.

Germline values: CDR1 MNHEY, CDR2 SVGAGI. V was trimmed by 7 bases and J by 0 bases, leaving 8 bases between them. The CDR3 loop spans 13 amino acids. Each TCR beta cDNA library carried unique molecular identifiers. TCRdb analysed the PCR reads with MiXCR anew, one entry per CDR3 protein. In the table there are about 820,000 distinct CDR3 sequences, approximately 53% of which are singletons. With regard to this clonotype: The antigen remains unidentified.

The sample taken for sequencing was blood. The J gene is TRBJ2-3, the V gene TRBV6-5; no clear D gene. The receptor was isolated from a girl aged 5 to 17 with multiple sclerosis. CDR3 sequence: CASNQLSTDTQYF. The DNA for the CDR3 is TGTGCCAGCAATCAACTTAGCACAGATACGCAGTATTTT.